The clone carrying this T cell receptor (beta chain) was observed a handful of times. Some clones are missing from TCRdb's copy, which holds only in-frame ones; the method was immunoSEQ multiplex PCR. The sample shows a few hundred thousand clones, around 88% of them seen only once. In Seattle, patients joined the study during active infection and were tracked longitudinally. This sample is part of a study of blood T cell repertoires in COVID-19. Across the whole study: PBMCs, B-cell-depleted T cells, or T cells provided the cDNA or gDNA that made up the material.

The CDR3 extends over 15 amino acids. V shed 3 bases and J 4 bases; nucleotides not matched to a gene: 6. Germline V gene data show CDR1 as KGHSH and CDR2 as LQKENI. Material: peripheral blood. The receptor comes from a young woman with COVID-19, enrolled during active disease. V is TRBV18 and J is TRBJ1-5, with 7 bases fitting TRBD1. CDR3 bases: TGTGCCAGCTCACCGACAGGGTCGCTTAATCAGCCCCAGCATTTT. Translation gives CASSPTGSLNQPQHF.